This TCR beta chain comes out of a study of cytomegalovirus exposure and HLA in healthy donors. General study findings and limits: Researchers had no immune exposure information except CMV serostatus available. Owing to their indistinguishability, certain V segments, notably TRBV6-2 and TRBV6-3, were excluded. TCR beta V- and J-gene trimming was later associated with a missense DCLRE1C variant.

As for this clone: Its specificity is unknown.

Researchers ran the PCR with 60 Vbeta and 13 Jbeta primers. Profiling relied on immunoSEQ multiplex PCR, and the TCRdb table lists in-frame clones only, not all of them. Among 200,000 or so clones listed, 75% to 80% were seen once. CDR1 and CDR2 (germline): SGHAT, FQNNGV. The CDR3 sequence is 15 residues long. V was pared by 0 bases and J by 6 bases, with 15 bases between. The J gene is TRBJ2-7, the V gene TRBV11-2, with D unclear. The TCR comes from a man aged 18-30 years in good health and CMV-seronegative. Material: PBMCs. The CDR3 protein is CASSLERQGRSEQYF. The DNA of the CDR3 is TGTGCCAGCAGCTTAGAGCGTCAAGGAAGGAGCGAGCAGTACTTC.